This entry describes one T cell receptor beta chain. This clone was detected a few times. What this receptor recognizes is not known. No quality values exist for individual bases; no much larger clone is one base distant. This sample was included in a study of cytomegalovirus exposure and HLA in healthy donors (dated by TCRdb to about 2017). At the level of the whole study: An earlier analysis of roughly 500 of the donors reported about 260 Gb of sequence data and 117 million unique TCR beta sequences obtained from roughly 170 million T cells. Roughly 5 DR-DQ haplotypes were handled as single units for association and clustering because linkage in the cohort was strong. Besides the first cohort of about 730 subjects, a separate validation cohort made up of 90 to 150 different subjects was used. Of the roughly 430 genotyped donors, approximately 80% fell in the genetic ancestry cluster associated with self-reported Caucasian donors. Typing coverage differed by locus: A, B, C, DRB1 and DQB1 were typed in about 620-630 donors, DQA1 in approximately 520, DPA1 in some 570, and DPB1 in just under 490. Alongside the repertoire data, information on donor age, sex, ethnicity and CMV serostatus was compiled. The aim of the study was to test whether cataloging public T cell receptors could identify signatures of past pathogen exposure. The T cell repertoires of several hundred subjects were profiled by immunosequencing and related to cytomegalovirus serostatus. All discovery cohort repertoires had been generated on a single sequencing platform. A later analysis re-analyzed previously published TCR beta repertoires from several hundred donors and added high-resolution HLA genotyping to study TCR occurrence patterns. In the later analysis, no new phenotypic data were used to find candidate immune exposures; instead, reliance was placed on TCR beta sequences and their occurrence across donors. Across approximately 400 genotyped donors of the cohort, an average of approximately 240,000 unique TCR beta nucleotide sequences per donor were sequenced, and 15% to 20% of those sequences were non-productive. An earlier analysis of around 580 of the donors used high-throughput TCR beta sequencing to judge whether each TCR beta V gene segment behaved as functional or pseudogenic. HLA typing covered class I and class II loci at four-digit resolution. To predict cytomegalovirus infection status, the study brought together high-throughput TCR immunosequencing, statistical association of individual TCRs with disease status, and machine learning. About 280 gigabases of sequencing data and 80 million or so unique TCR sequences were included in an early release covering under 650 HLA-typed donors. Genome-wide SNP genotypes for about 65% of the roughly 700 donors were used in a later genetic analysis, which treated that subset as a discovery cohort. The study at large found these results: In this cohort, only TCR beta chains were sequenced, and detectable features were limited by the absence of alpha or paired-chain data. In vitro tests confirmed that a few of the cytomegalovirus-associated TCR beta chains recognize cytomegalovirus antigens. A total of roughly 160 TCR beta chains were listed by the study as associated with cytomegalovirus. In a later analysis, around 17,000 TCR beta sequences were associated with specific HLA alleles at a false discovery rate of 0.05. The classifier was reported to diagnose cytomegalovirus status with high specificity and sensitivity in both the original cohort and the validation cohort. Across donors, most TCR sequences were observed very rarely, whereas some public TCRs were present in many individuals. A cluster of highly shared sequence variants was judged likely to represent a technical artifact of the sequencing pipeline. HLA typing was unavailable for some donors at each locus, so association tests used only the typed subset. An association between a missense DCLRE1C variant and V-gene and J-gene trimming of TCR beta chains was found in a later genetic analysis and replicated in an independent cohort. Correlated functional status among segregating V segments might reflect linkage disequilibrium, but an unknown experimental factor could not be ruled out. The only immune exposure information available for the cohort was CMV serostatus. Broadly in line with IMGT annotations, most TCR beta V segments showed up in productive rearrangements about 90% or about 30% of the time in an earlier analysis of under 700 of the donors. According to the authors, the approach could potentially be generalized to other disease states and immunological phenotypes. According to a later analysis, TCR association rates differed among HLA loci, with DRB1 alleles showing the most associated TCRs and HLA-C alleles showing the fewest. Compared with equally common non-associated chains, HLA-associated TCR beta chains in a later analysis were more clonally expanded and had lower generation probabilities. Over 15 rarely observed V segments, including chromosome 9 orphons, were excluded from the earlier analysis of some 590 of the donors because counts were too low. Compared with the roughly 670-donor mean, donors in an Asian-associated ancestry cluster had fewer N-insertions in productive TCRs, according to a later genetic analysis. Assigning TCR associations to individual alleles was difficult when HLA alleles, especially DR and DQ, strongly co-occurred. In a later analysis, most CMV-associated TCR beta chains were found to appear HLA-restricted, with HLA associations seemingly driven largely by CMV exposure. A further reported finding was that TCR beta sequences accurately predicted the HLA-A and HLA-B alleles for most subjects in the first cohort. Roughly uniform sequencing depth across donors was assumed in presence/absence analyses, although this assumption may not hold. In a later analysis, several top co-occurrence clusters were reported to appear linked to parvovirus B19, influenza, CMV and Epstein-Barr virus.

The library was built by means of the immunoSEQ multiplex PCR assay. For the multiplex PCR, a mixture combining 60 forward primers for TCR Vbeta segments and 13 reverse primers for TCR Jbeta segments was used. A multiplex PCR assay on genomic DNA amplified the CDR3 region of rearranged TCR beta genes. The Illumina HiSeq System was used to sequence the amplified TCR beta libraries as 87-base-pair reads. In the paper's pipeline: A later analysis counted about 82 million unique TCR beta chains across the 640 or so repertoires, and roughly 11 million of these chains were shared by at least two donors. Raw reads were error-corrected and collapsed into unique sequences by a nearest-neighbor algorithm in which closely related sequences were merged to remove PCR and sequencing errors. Alignment of CDR3 sequences to IMGT reference sequences was used to assign V, D and J gene segments. For a sequence to be retained, at least a six-nucleotide match to both a V gene segment and a J gene segment was required. A rearrangement was called productive if the CDR3 had no stop codons and remained in frame with V and J, and every other rearrangement was called non-productive. CDR3 was defined according to IMGT convention as the region running from the second conserved V-encoded cysteine to the conserved J-encoded phenylalanine. In an earlier analysis of more than 550 of the donors, sequences lacking an unambiguous match to a single V gene segment were excluded. In an earlier analysis of 587 of the donors, V segments were called functional above 56.7% productive rearrangements and were called segregating when the between-donor standard deviation exceeded 5%. A statistical classification framework was developed to diagnose cytomegalovirus status using the catalog of TCR beta chain sequences. In a later analysis, TCR nucleotide sequences were compared against IMGT/GENE-DB human TR gene sequences so that V and J genes could be assigned. The TCRdist pipeline was used in a later analysis to assign CDR3 sequences and most-parsimonious VDJ recombination scenarios. In a later analysis, each TCR beta chain was defined by its CDR3 amino acid sequence together with its V-gene family, and reads lacking a unique V-gene family were excluded. In a later analysis, approximately 640 highly shared, low-generation-probability nucleotide sequences were removed to address suspected cross-contamination and a sequencing artifact. For each public chain, a later analysis derived a clonal expansion index from normalized ranks of inferred template counts within each repertoire. In a later analysis, generation probabilities were computed with a VDJ recombination model fitted to out-of-frame rearrangements, and the resulting probabilities were checked against IGoR. In a later analysis, hypergeometric tests were used to score TCR-TCR, TCR-HLA and TCR-CMV co-occurrence, with a repertoire-size bias correction applied to TCR pairs. A later analysis estimated false discovery rates by permuting HLA or CMV assignments 20 times. In a later analysis, co-occurring TCRs were grouped with DBSCAN, and TCRdist sequence similarity was added when clustering was performed within HLA-allele-positive subsets. For co-occurrence clustering, repertoires with fewer than 30,000 or more than 120,000 public chains were excluded, along with four to six repertoires with anomalous nucleotide sharing. What TCRdb holds here is the immuneACCESS table cut down to in-frame rearrangements. Part of the clones is not present; checked against another copy, under half of the missing clones reflect an unresolved V gene, and the others are unexplained. For V, J and clone size, that table is used; D and trimming come from the DNA. Across this sample there are more than 90,000 clones, with about 76% seen only once. The top ten clones comprise over 6% of the sample.

The cohort consisted of more than 650 healthy bone marrow donors. All cohort members were sampled while nominally healthy, although unrecorded immune exposures were likely present. The donor was CMV seropositive and belonged to the group of about 290 seropositive cohort members. Each donor provided a peripheral blood sample, and peripheral blood mononuclear cells were used for TCR beta sequencing. The Qiagen DNeasy Blood Extraction Kit was used to extract genomic DNA from the blood cell samples. The sample comprised PBMCs. The TCR sequence derives from a middle-aged man in good health and CMV-seropositive.

The DNA sequence is TGTGCCAGCAGCCTTAGCGGGAGTGCAGATACGCAGTATTTT. It encodes CASSLSGSADTQYF. Recombination joined TRBV28 with TRBJ2-3, and TRBD2 aligns with 9 junction nucleotides. The CDR3 numbers 14 residues from cysteine through phenylalanine. CDR3 DNA is the only sequence kept; it has 42 bases, read in frame from the first base. V is pruned by 6 bases and J by 4 bases, leaving 5 bases of the junction without a gene match. CDR1 MDHEN and CDR2 SYDVKM are derived from the germline V gene.